This T cell receptor beta chain was found in a study of T cell responses to AZD1222 COVID-19 vaccine. Overall study: Pooled in the analysis were second doses at about 4 or about 12 weeks. Broader study findings: Every sample of the repertoires postdated the peak T cell response. Regions 160-218 and 743-854 held dominance among vaccine-associated CD4 TCRs, which spanned spike. White British people made up most donors, females outnumbered males, and clonal diversity was possibly underestimated.

A word on this clone: Its antigen is not identified.

V trimming: 3 bases; J trimming: 2 bases; junction bases outside the gene matches: 6. The CDR3 spans 15 residues. CDR1 is LNHDA and CDR2 is SQIVND in the germline V gene (reference sequence). The method was immunoSEQ multiplex PCR; TCRdb's version includes in-frame clones alone and lacks a portion of them. The sample has about 140,000 clones; 80% to 90% are singletons. The TCR was taken from an adult in good health. Sequencing was performed on peripheral blood, taken on day 0 of AZD1222 vaccination. V gene TRBV19 combines with J gene TRBJ1-1, with TRBD1 matching over 7 bases. The CDR3 spells CASSIPGTANTEAFF. CDR3 sequence (DNA): TGTGCCAGTAGTATTCCAGGGACAGCTAACACTGAAGCTTTCTTT.